These T cell receptor beta chains were read from a single sample in a study of OX40 agonist ivuxolimab in advanced cancers. Libraries were prepared by immunoSEQ multiplex PCR; TCRdb keeps only in-frame clonotypes and omits some of them. The table has some 67,000 clones, roughly 82% seen once. The sample consisted of CD4+ or CD8+ T cells sorted from blood, taken in a trial of the OX40 agonist ivuxolimab. These receptors came from an adult with an advanced solid tumor such as melanoma, head and neck, liver or kidney cancer. Each CDR3 is given with its conserved first and last residue. The D gene is left open where the match is weak.

. TRBV6-1 CASSKRSGAYNEQFF
. TRBV14 CASSQELRRTEAFF
TRBD1 TRBV4-3 CASSRGQSSQETQYF
. TRBV5-6 CASSFSGDDQGGYTF
. TRBV9 CASSVRRVAREGTGELFF
. TRBV7-7 CASSLGVSYEQYF
TRBD1 TRBV18 CASSPTRDRGEQPQHF
TRBD1 TRBV27 CASSVRDSAFNEQFF
. TRBV28 CASNLRWEQGHGYTF
. TRBV7-2 CASSLGINSGNTIYF
TRBD1 TRBV10-2 CASRFGTGASYEQYF
TRBD1 TRBV28 CASSSYSGTGVVRDTQYF
TRBD2 TRBV13 CASSWSSGALSSYNEQFF
TRBD2 TRBV4-2 CASSQEGTSGSYEQYF
. TRBV5-4 CASSFQGRDEQYF
TRBD1 TRBV19 CASSGGTGWNNEQFF
TRBD2 TRBV7-3 CASSSPLAGGYQETQYF
TRBD2 TRBV29-1 CSVVVGGTGNEQFF
. TRBV15 CATSRVGGPQHF
TRBD1 TRBV27 CASSGTGSNSPLHF
TRBD2 TRBV7-9 CASSLLAGAARETQYF
TRBD2 TRBV13 CASSLERETDTQYF
. TRBV7-2 CASSLISYEQYF
. TRBV7-9 CASSSRVITGELFF
. TRBV6-1 CASSVGGSHSYEQYF
. TRBV5-1 CASSPNRNYGYTF
. TRBV7-9 CASSQTLAAQGGNEQFF
. TRBV12-2 CASRLRHYGYTF